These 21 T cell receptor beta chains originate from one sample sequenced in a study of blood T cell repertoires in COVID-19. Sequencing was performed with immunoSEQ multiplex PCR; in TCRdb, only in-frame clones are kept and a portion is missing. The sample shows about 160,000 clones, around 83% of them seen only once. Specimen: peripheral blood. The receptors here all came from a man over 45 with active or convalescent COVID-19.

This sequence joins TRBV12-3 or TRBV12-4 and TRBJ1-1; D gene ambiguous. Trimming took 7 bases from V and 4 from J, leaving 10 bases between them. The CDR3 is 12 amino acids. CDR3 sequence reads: CASTIRGTEAFF. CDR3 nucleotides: TGTGCCAGCACCATCAGAGGCACTGAAGCTTTCTTT.

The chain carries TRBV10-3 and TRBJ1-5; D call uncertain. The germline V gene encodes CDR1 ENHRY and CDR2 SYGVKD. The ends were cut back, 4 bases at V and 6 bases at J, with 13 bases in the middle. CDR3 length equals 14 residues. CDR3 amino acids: CAISAGRDRQPQHF. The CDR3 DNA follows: TGTGCCATCAGTGCGGGGAGGGATCGTCAGCCCCAGCATTTT.

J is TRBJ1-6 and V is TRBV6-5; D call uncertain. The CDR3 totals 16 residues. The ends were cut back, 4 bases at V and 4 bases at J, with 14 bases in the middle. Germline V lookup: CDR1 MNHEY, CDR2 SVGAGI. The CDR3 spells CASSSTPQTYNSPLHF. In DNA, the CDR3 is TGTGCCAGCAGTTCCACGCCACAGACATATAATTCACCCCTCCACTTT.

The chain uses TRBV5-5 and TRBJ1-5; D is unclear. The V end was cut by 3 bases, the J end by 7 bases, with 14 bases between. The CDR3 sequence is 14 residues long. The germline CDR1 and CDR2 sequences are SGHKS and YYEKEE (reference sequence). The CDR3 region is CASSSTSGGQPQHF. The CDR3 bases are TGTGCCAGCAGCTCGACATCGGGAGGGCAGCCCCAGCATTTT. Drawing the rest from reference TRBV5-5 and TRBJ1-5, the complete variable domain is DAGVTQSPTHLIKTRGQQVTLRCSPISGHKSVSWYQQVLGQGPQFIFQYYEKEERGRGNFPDRFSARQFPNYSSELNVNALLLGDSALYLCASSSTSGGQPQHFGDGTRLSIL.

In DNA, the CDR3 is TGCAGCGTTCCAGGGGTCGATGGCTACACCTTC. As protein: CSVPGVDGYTF. The V call is TRBV29-1, the J call TRBJ1-2, with D possibly matching TRBD1 (6 bases). V gave up 5 bases and J gave up 6 bases, with 10 bases separating them. This CDR3 spans 11 amino acids. Per the germline V gene, CDR1 is SQVTM and CDR2 is ANQGSEA. The full variable domain, with the rest looked up from reference TRBV29-1 and TRBJ1-2, is SAVISQKPSRDICQRGTSLTIQCQVDSQVTMMFWYRQQPGQSLTLIATANQGSEATYESGFVIDKFPISRPNLTFSTLTVSNMSPEDSSIYLCSVPGVDGYTFGSGTRLTVV.

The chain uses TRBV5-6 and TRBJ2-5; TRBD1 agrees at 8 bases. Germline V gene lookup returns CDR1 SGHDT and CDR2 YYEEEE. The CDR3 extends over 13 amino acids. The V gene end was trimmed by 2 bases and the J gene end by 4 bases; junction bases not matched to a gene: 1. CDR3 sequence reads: CASSFGQGETQYF. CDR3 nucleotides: TGTGCCAGCAGCTTTGGACAGGGAGAGACCCAGTACTTC.

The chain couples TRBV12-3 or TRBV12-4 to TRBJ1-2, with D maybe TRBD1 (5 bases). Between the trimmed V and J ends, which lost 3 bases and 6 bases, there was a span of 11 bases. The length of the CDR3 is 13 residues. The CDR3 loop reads CASSFGRVHGYTF. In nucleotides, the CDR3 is TGTGCCAGCAGTTTCGGCAGGGTCCATGGCTACACCTTC.

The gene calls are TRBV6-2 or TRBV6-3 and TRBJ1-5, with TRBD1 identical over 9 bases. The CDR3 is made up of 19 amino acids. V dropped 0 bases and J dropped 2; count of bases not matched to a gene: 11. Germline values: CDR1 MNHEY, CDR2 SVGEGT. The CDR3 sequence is CASSYSADRGGERNQPQHF. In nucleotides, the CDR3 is TGTGCCAGCAGTTACTCAGCGGACAGGGGAGGTGAGCGCAATCAGCCCCAGCATTTT.

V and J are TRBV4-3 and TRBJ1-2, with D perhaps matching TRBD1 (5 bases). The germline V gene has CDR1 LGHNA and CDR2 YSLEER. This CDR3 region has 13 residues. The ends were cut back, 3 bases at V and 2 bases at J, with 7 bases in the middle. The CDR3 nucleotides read TGCGCCAGCAGCCAGACAGCCAACTATGGCTACACCTTC. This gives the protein CASSQTANYGYTF.

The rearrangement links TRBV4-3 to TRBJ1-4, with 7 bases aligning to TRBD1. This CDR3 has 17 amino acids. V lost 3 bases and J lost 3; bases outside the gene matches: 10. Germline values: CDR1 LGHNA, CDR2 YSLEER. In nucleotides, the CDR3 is TGCGCCAGCAGCCACACCAACAGGGGAAGGGCTAATGAAAAACTGTTTTTT. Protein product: CASSHTNRGRANEKLFF.

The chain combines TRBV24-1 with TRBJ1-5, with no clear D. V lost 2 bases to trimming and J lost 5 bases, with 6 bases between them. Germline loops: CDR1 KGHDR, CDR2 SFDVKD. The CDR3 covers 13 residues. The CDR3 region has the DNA TGTGCCACCAGTGATTCTACTCATCAGCCCCAGCATTTT. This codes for CATSDSTHQPQHF.

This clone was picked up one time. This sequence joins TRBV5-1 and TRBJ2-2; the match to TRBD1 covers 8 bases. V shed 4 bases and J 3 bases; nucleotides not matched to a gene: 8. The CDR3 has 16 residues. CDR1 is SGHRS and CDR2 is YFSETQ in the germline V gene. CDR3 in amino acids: CASSAPGQDYTGELFF. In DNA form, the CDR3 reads TGCGCCAGCAGCGCCCCGGGACAGGACTACACCGGGGAGCTGTTTTTT.

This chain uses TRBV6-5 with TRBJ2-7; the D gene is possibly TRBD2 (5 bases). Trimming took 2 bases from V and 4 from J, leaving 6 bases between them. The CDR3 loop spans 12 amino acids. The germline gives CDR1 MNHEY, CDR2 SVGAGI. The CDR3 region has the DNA TGTGCCAGCAGTTACCGGGGTTACGAGCAGTACTTC. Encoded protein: CASSYRGYEQYF.

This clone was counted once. The CDR3 nucleotides read TGCGCCAGCAGCCAAGCCCACAGGGTCACCGGGGAGCTGTTTTTT. Translation gives CASSQAHRVTGELFF. The V gene is TRBV4-3, the J gene TRBJ2-2; maybe TRBD1 (6 bases). V was cut by 1 base and J by 4 bases, with 10 bases left in between. The germline V gene has CDR1 LGHNA and CDR2 YSLEER. This CDR3 spans 15 amino acids.

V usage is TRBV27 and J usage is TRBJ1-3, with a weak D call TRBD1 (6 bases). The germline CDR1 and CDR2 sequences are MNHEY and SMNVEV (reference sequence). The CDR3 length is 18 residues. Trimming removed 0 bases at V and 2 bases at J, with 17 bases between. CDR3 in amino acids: CASSLSGARTVPGNTIYF. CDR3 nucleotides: TGTGCCAGCAGTTTATCAGGGGCACGGACAGTTCCTGGAAACACCATATATTTT.

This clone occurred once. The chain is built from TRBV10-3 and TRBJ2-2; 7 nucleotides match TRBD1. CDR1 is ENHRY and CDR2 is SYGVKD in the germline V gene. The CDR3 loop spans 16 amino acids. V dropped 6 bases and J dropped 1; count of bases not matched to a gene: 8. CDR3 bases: TGTGCCATCAGCCCGGCGACAGGGCGGAACACCGGGGAGCTGTTTTTT. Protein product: CAISPATGRNTGELFF.

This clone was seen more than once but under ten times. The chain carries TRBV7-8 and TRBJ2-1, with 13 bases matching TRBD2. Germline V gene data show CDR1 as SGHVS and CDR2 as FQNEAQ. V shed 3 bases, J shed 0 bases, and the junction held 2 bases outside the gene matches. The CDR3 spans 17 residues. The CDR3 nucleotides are TGTGCCAGCAGCTTGGGACTAGCGGGGATCTCCTACAATGAGCAGTTCTTC. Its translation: CASSLGLAGISYNEQFF.

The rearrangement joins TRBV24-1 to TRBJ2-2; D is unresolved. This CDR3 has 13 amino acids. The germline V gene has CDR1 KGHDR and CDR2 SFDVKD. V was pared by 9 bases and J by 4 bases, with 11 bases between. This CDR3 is CATSRTGTGELFF. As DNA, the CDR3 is TGTGCCACCTCTCGAACGGGCACCGGGGAGCTGTTTTTT.

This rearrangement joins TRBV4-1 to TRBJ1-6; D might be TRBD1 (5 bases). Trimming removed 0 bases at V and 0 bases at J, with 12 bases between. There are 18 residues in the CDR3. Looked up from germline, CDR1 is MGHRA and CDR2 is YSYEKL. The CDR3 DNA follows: TGCGCCAGCAGCCAAGATGGTGGGGGGAGCTCCTATAATTCACCCCTCCACTTT. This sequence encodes CASSQDGGGSSYNSPLHF.

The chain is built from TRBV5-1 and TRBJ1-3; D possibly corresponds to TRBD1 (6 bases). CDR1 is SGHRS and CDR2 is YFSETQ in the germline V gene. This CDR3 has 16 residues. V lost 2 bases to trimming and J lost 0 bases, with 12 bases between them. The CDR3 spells CASSLLSTGSGNTIYF. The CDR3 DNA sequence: TGCGCCAGCAGCTTACTTTCGACAGGCTCTGGAAACACCATATATTTT.

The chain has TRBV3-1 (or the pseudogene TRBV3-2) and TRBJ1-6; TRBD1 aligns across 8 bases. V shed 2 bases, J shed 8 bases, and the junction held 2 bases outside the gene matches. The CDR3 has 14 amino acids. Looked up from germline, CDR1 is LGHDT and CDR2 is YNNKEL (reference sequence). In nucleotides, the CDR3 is TGTGCCAGCAGCCAACAGGGGGCTGATTCACCCCTCCACTTT. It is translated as CASSQQGADSPLHF.